This T cell receptor beta chain was sequenced for a study of T cells in Graves' hyperthyroidism and ophthalmopathy. This CDR3 region has 15 residues. Germline V gives CDR1 SGHAT, CDR2 FQNNGV. Trimming pared 2 bases from V and 2 bases from J, leaving 10 bases between. RNA transcripts yielded amplified TCR beta CDR3 regions. Using the HTBI primer set, a first-round RT-PCR was run on the TCR CDR3. TCRdb re-called the multiplex PCR reads with MiXCR, one entry per CDR3 protein. The data hold fewer than 650,000 distinct CDR3 sequences, with 40% to 50% observed a single time. The sequence derives from an adult woman with Graves' disease, either hyperthyroidism or ophthalmopathy (not recorded which). The material sequenced was peripheral blood or thyroid tissue (not recorded which). The chain combines TRBV11-2 with TRBJ2-1; D call uncertain. In DNA form, the CDR3 reads TGTGCCAGCAGCTTAAGCGCGATACCCTACAATGAGCAGTTCTTC. This translates into CASSLSAIPYNEQFF.